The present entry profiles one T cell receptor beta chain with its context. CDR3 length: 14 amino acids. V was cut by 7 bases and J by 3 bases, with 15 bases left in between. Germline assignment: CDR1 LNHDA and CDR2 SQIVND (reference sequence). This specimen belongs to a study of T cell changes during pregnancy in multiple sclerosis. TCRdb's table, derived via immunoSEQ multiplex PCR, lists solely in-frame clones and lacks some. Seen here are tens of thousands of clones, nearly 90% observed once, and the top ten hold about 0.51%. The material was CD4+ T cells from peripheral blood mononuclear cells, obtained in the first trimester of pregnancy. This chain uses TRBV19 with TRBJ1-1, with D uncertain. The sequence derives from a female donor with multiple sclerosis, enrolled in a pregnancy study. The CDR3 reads CASTTLGWDTEAFF. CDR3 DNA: TGTGCCAGTACCACCCTCGGGTGGGACACTGAAGCTTTCTTT.